Presented here are 28 T cell receptor beta chains from one specimen sequenced in a study of early T cells in non-severe SARS-CoV-2 infection. Each CDR3 protein gets one entry after TCRdb re-called the 5' RACE reads with MiXCR. This sample has fewer than 100,000 distinct CDR3 sequences; over 8.5% occur once, and the top ten carry approximately 4.8%. Sequencing was performed on whole blood. The receptors stem from an adult who was a healthcare worker with PCR-confirmed SARS-CoV-2 infection or an uninfected control (not recorded which).

This clonotype was observed many times. The chain carries TRBV5-6 and TRBJ1-1; D is perhaps TRBD1 (5 bases). V was clipped by 4 bases and J by 3 bases, with 10 bases between them. Germline lookup yields CDR1 SGHDT and CDR2 YYEEEE. The CDR3 has 13 amino acids. The CDR3 nucleotides read TGTGCCAGCAGCAATCAGGGTTACACTGAAGCTTTCTTT. This sequence encodes CASSNQGYTEAFF.

This clonotype has at least ten counts. The chain combines TRBV29-1 with TRBJ2-3; 8 bases are a match to TRBD1. CDR1 SQVTM and CDR2 ANQGSEA come from the germline V gene. The CDR3 has 10 amino acids. After removal of 7 bases from V and 8 bases from J, the junction contained 2 bases not matched to a gene. This CDR3 reads CSATGGTQYF. The DNA of the CDR3 is TGCAGCGCCACAGGGGGTACGCAGTATTTT.

This clonotype was observed a handful of times. This chain links TRBV12-3 or TRBV12-4 with TRBJ2-7, with 7 bases fitting TRBD1. The CDR3 runs to 12 residues. The junction had 5 bases not matched to a gene; V was cut back by 6 bases and J by 6 bases. This chain's CDR3 is CASSTGTVEQYF. In DNA form, the CDR3 reads TGTGCCAGCAGCACCGGGACAGTCGAGCAGTACTTC.

This clonotype was seen a few times. The rearrangement links TRBV6-9 to TRBJ2-1, with D unclear. V dropped 8 bases and J dropped 5 bases, with 16 bases sitting between them. The CDR3 extends over 14 amino acids. CDR1 is MNHGY, CDR2 SVAAGI, per germline. CDR3 region: CASPLKKIHNEQFF. The CDR3 DNA follows: TGTGCCAGCCCGTTAAAGAAGATTCACAATGAGCAGTTCTTC.

This clonotype occurred many times. The V gene is TRBV28, the J gene TRBJ1-1; D uncertain. The germline V gene encodes CDR1 MDHEN and CDR2 SYDVKM. CDR3 length: 14 residues. V lost 6 bases to trimming and J lost 8 bases, with 19 bases between them. This chain's CDR3 is CASSLTRVTAEAFF. CDR3 nucleotides: TGTGCCAGCAGCCTGACCAGAGTAACTGCAGAAGCTTTCTTT.

Ten or more counts support this clonotype. This sequence joins TRBV25-1 and TRBJ1-2; 9 nucleotides agree with TRBD1. Germline CDR1 reads MGHDK; CDR2 reads SYGVNS. The CDR3 has 13 amino acids. V was clipped by 4 bases and J by 9 bases; unmatched bases: 6. The CDR3 spells CASSALGQGSYTF. CDR3 nucleotide sequence: TGTGCCAGCAGTGCCCTTGGACAGGGGAGCTACACCTTC.

Written as DNA, the CDR3 is TGTGCCAGCAGCCCCGGACAGGCCCGATCGGGATATGGCTACACCTTC. This sequence encodes CASSPGQARSGYGYTF. V and J are TRBV7-3 and TRBJ1-2; TRBD1 agrees at 7 bases. The junction had 14 bases not matched to a gene; V was cut back by 5 bases and J by 5 bases. Germline V CDR1 and CDR2: SGHTA, FQGTGA. This CDR3 has 16 amino acids.

This clonotype was observed many times. This chain uses TRBV3-1 with TRBJ2-5; D is uncertain. From germline, CDR1 is LGHDT and CDR2 YNNKEL (reference sequence). V lost 4 bases and J 7 bases, leaving 13 bases between the germline ends. The CDR3 covers 13 residues. CDR3 in DNA: TGTGCCAGCAGCCCTCAATCCTCTGGGACCCAGTACTTC. Its translation is CASSPQSSGTQYF.

This chain connects TRBV19 to TRBJ2-3; a possible D gene is TRBD2 (5 bases). Trimming left V 6 bases short and J 4 bases short, with 8 bases between. CDR3 size: 12 residues. Germline loops: CDR1 LNHDA, CDR2 SQIVND (reference sequence). This chain's CDR3 is CASSRTADTQYF. CDR3 nucleotides: TGTGCCAGTAGCAGGACTGCAGATACGCAGTATTTT. Complete variable domain (other parts from reference TRBV19 and TRBJ2-3): DGGITQSPKYLFRKEGQNVTLSCEQNLNHDAMYWYRQDPGQGLRLIYYSQIVNDFQKGDIAEGYSVSREKKESFPLTVTSAQKNPTAFYLCASSRTADTQYFGPGTRLTVL.

This clonotype was seen only a few times. This sequence joins TRBV28 and TRBJ2-7; D unresolved. The CDR3 consists of 11 residues. Trimming removed 8 bases from V and 2 bases from J, with 7 bases in between. From germline, CDR1 is MDHEN and CDR2 SYDVKM. CDR3 sequence (DNA): TGTGCCAGCGCGAACGCCTACGAGCAGTACTTC. Translating gives CASANAYEQYF.

This clonotype was seen a handful of times. The chain uses TRBV6-6 and TRBJ2-1; TRBD1 is a possible D gene (5 bases). The CDR3 covers 16 residues. Trimming stripped 6 bases from V and 10 bases from J, with 25 bases between. CDR1 and CDR2 from the germline V gene are MNHNY and SVGAGI (reference sequence). The CDR3 DNA reads TGTGCCAGCAGCGCCATCACCGCCCAGGGCTCAGGGGAGCAGTTCTTC. Translating gives CASSAITAQGSGEQFF.

The chain recombines TRBV9 with TRBJ2-7; D remains unclear. Germline CDR1 and CDR2: SGDLS and YYNGEE. V lost 0 bases and J 7 bases, leaving 17 bases between the germline ends. This CDR3 has 15 amino acids. The CDR3 nucleotides are TGTGCCAGCAGCGTAGATCCCATAGCTCGCGGAGAGCAGTACTTC. Translated: CASSVDPIARGEQYF.

This clonotype appeared a few times. The chain links TRBV30 to TRBJ2-7; D is possibly TRBD1 or TRBD2 (5 bases each). The germline V and J ends were trimmed by 4 bases and 0 bases, with 10 bases remaining between them. Germline CDR1 GTSNPN, CDR2 SVGIG (reference sequence). The CDR3 covers 13 residues. The DNA for the CDR3 is TGTGCCTGGATGGGGCGGGCCTCCTACGAGCAGTACTTC. Translating gives CAWMGRASYEQYF.

This clonotype occurred a few times. The chain uses TRBV29-1 and TRBJ1-5, with 10 bases that match TRBD1. The CDR3 is 23 amino acids. Germline CDR1 SQVTM, CDR2 ANQGSEA. V gave up 0 bases and J gave up 0 bases; unmatched junction bases: 23. CDR3 nucleotide sequence: TGCAGCGTTGAAGATCCTAGGAGGAGAGACAGGGGGCAAGAGGAAAATAGCAATCAGCCCCAGCATTTT. Its translation: CSVEDPRRRDRGQEENSNQPQHF.

The sample holds a few counts of this clonotype. This chain links TRBV20-1 with TRBJ1-5, with D unresolved. The V gene lost 6 bases and the J gene lost 0 bases, with 18 bases spanning the gap. CDR1 is DFQATT and CDR2 is SNEGSKA in the germline V gene (reference sequence). This CDR3 spans 16 amino acids. For the CDR3, the DNA is TGCAGTGCCCCGGGAGGTTCCCTTAATAGCAATCAGCCCCAGCATTTT. Protein product: CSAPGGSLNSNQPQHF.

The chain carries TRBV6-5 and TRBJ1-6, with 9 bases matching TRBD1. The CDR3 loop spans 13 amino acids. The germline CDR1 and CDR2 sequences are MNHEY and SVGAGI. V lost 8 bases to trimming and J lost 7 bases; unmatched junction nucleotides: 3. CDR3 sequence (DNA): TGTGCCAGCTCCGGACAGGGGAATTCACCCCTCCACTTT. It specifies CASSGQGNSPLHF.

This clonotype was seen many times. The chain joins TRBV2 to TRBJ2-2; D assignment may be TRBD1 or TRBD2 (6 bases each). CDR1 is SNHLY and CDR2 is FYNNEI in the germline V gene. This CDR3 contains 15 residues. Trimming shortened V by 8 bases and J by 1 base, and 14 bases separated the two germline ends. The CDR3 coding sequence is TGTGCCAGCGGACGGGGGCAATGGAACACCGGGGAGCTGTTTTTT. Translating it yields CASGRGQWNTGELFF.

This clonotype was seen a handful of times. This rearrangement joins TRBV28 to TRBJ2-5; D not certain. The CDR3 has 12 residues. CDR1 MDHEN and CDR2 SYDVKM come from the germline V gene. The germline V and J ends were trimmed by 8 bases and 5 bases, with 12 bases remaining between them. The CDR3 reads CASLGNLETQYF. CDR3 sequence (DNA): TGTGCCAGCCTTGGAAACTTGGAGACCCAGTACTTC. Full variable domain (missing parts from reference TRBV28 and TRBJ2-5): DVKVTQSSRYLVKRTGEKVFLECVQDMDHENMFWYRQDPGLGLRLIYFSYDVKMKEKGDIPEGYSVSREKKERFSLILESASTNQTSMYLCASLGNLETQYFGPGTRLLVL.

The chain uses TRBV28 and TRBJ2-1; D is possibly TRBD1 or TRBD2 (6 bases each). Trimming pared 8 bases from V and 7 bases from J, leaving 21 bases between. From germline, CDR1 is MDHEN and CDR2 SYDVKM. This CDR3 spans 15 amino acids. The CDR3 is CASRSAGIGGNEQFF. CDR3 sequence (DNA): TGTGCCAGCCGCTCGGCGGGGATAGGGGGGAATGAGCAGTTCTTC.

The sample holds a few counts of this clonotype. CDR3 in amino acids: CASSSVRTAEQFF. The CDR3 nucleotides read TGTGCCAGCAGCTCCGTACGGACAGCCGAGCAGTTCTTC. The J gene is TRBJ2-1, the V gene TRBV11-3; weak D call: TRBD1 (6 bases). Trimming shortened V by 4 bases and J by 10 bases, and 14 bases separated the two germline ends. The germline CDR1 and CDR2 sequences are SGHNT and YENEEA. CDR3 length: 13 residues. The variable domain in full, with the rest retrieved from reference TRBV11-3 and TRBJ2-1, is EAGVVQSPRYKIIEKKQPVAFWCNPISGHNTLYWYLQNLGQGPELLIRYENEEAVDDSQLPKDRFSAERLKGVDSTLKIQPAELGDSAVYLCASSSVRTAEQFFGPGTRLTVL.

This clonotype was picked up many times. V gene TRBV12-5 combines with J gene TRBJ2-1; D may match TRBD1 or TRBD2 (5 bases each). V gave up 8 bases and J gave up 13 bases, with 18 bases separating them. This CDR3 region has 12 residues. CDR1 and CDR2 from the germline V gene are LGHNT and FRNRAP. The CDR3 loop reads CASPHGGEPQFF. CDR3 in DNA: TGTGCTAGTCCCCATGGGGGAGAGCCCCAGTTCTTC.

This clonotype was found a few times. The rearrangement uses TRBV29-1 and TRBJ1-2; D gene unclear. Germline V gives CDR1 SQVTM, CDR2 ANQGSEA. V lost 7 bases and J 6 bases, leaving 9 bases between the germline ends. CDR3 length: 10 amino acids. The DNA of the CDR3 is TGCAGCGCCGAACATGATGGCTACACCTTC. Encoded protein: CSAEHDGYTF. Variable domain in full (rest from reference TRBV29-1 and TRBJ1-2): SAVISQKPSRDICQRGTSLTIQCQVDSQVTMMFWYRQQPGQSLTLIATANQGSEATYESGFVIDKFPISRPNLTFSTLTVSNMSPEDSSIYLCSAEHDGYTFGSGTRLTVV.

The rearrangement joins TRBV20-1 to TRBJ2-7, with D unresolved. From germline, CDR1 is DFQATT and CDR2 SNEGSKA (reference sequence). The CDR3 totals 14 residues. V lost 6 bases and J lost 4, with 19 bases in between. Here the CDR3 reads CSALAPNVRYEQYF. CDR3 sequence (DNA): TGCAGTGCCCTCGCGCCGAACGTTAGGTACGAGCAGTACTTC.

The genes are TRBV29-1 and TRBJ1-1; D is undetermined. The germline V and J ends were trimmed by 5 bases and 1 base, with 11 bases remaining between them. Germline V lookup: CDR1 SQVTM, CDR2 ANQGSEA. The CDR3 contains 13 residues. The CDR3 spells CSVQRITNTEAFF. As DNA, the CDR3 is TGCAGCGTTCAGCGTATTACGAACACTGAAGCTTTCTTT.

This chain links TRBV7-3 with TRBJ2-3; 8 positions match TRBD2. The CDR3 loop spans 13 amino acids. CDR1 is SGHTA, CDR2 FQGTGA, per germline. V lost 10 bases to trimming and J lost 1 base; unmatched junction nucleotides: 4. The CDR3 protein is CATSGGGTDTQYF. The DNA of the CDR3 is TGTGCCACCTCGGGGGGGGGCACAGATACGCAGTATTTT.

This rearrangement joins TRBV30 to TRBJ2-1; D not resolved. Germline V CDR1 and CDR2: GTSNPN, SVGIG (reference sequence). V lost 5 bases and J 9 bases, leaving 14 bases between the germline ends. The CDR3 is 12 amino acids. CDR3 region: CAWGPSVSEQFF. The CDR3 DNA reads TGTGCCTGGGGACCCAGTGTAAGTGAGCAGTTCTTC. The full variable domain, rest sourced from reference TRBV30 and TRBJ2-1, is SQTIHQWPATLVQPVGSPLSLECTVEGTSNPNLYWYRQAAGRGLQLLFYSVGIGQISSEVPQNLSASRPQDRQFILSSKKLLLSDSGFYLCAWGPSVSEQFFGPGTRLTVL.

The chain employs TRBV19 and TRBJ2-1; tentatively, D is TRBD2 (6 bases). The V end lost 2 bases, the J end lost 12 bases, and 17 bases lay between the germline ends. This CDR3 has 14 residues. Germline V lookup: CDR1 LNHDA, CDR2 SQIVND (reference sequence). In DNA form, the CDR3 reads TGTGCCAGTAGTATACAGGGACTCGTCTTAGGGCAGTTCTTC. Its translation is CASSIQGLVLGQFF.

This chain joins TRBV27 and TRBJ2-7, with 7 bases matching TRBD1. The CDR3 sequence is 12 residues long. Germline CDR1 MNHEY, CDR2 SMNVEV (reference sequence). J gave up 1 base and V 8 bases, and 2 bases lay outside the gene matches. CDR3 coding DNA: TGTGCCAGCCTGACAGGGTCCTACGAGCAGTACTTC. Translating gives CASLTGSYEQYF.